Shown below are 10 T cell receptor beta chains from a single sample sequenced in a study of T cells in localized non-small cell lung cancer. The data were produced by immunoSEQ multiplex PCR, yet TCRdb's version contains in-frame clones alone and is incomplete. There are around 96,000 clones in the sample; around 90% occur only once, and about 4% lies in the top ten. Source: PBMCs, taken before any cancer treatment. The receptors stem from a woman aged 35 to 70 with stage II squamous cell lung carcinoma.

The genes are TRBV6-4 and TRBJ2-1, with D tentatively TRBD2 (6 bases). The CDR3 consists of 16 residues. V lost 0 bases and J 0 bases, leaving 9 bases between the germline ends. Germline V gene data show CDR1 as MRHNA and CDR2 as SNTAGT. The CDR3 spells CASSDSYGSSYNEQFF. The CDR3 DNA follows: TGTGCCAGCAGTGACTCTTACGGGAGCTCCTACAATGAGCAGTTCTTC.

The rearrangement uses TRBV27 and TRBJ2-3; TRBD2 agrees at 13 bases. Germline assignment: CDR1 MNHEY and CDR2 SMNVEV (reference sequence). Germline trimming cut 6 bases from V and 3 bases from J; bases unmatched to any gene: 3. The CDR3 sequence is 15 residues long. The CDR3 coding sequence is TGTGCCAGCAGCCTGACTAGCGGGAGGACAGATACGCAGTATTTT. Translating it yields CASSLTSGRTDTQYF.

This chain connects TRBV7-9 to TRBJ2-5, with D perhaps being TRBD1 or TRBD2 (5 bases each). The V end was cut by 5 bases, the J end by 2 bases, with 15 bases between. The germline V gene encodes CDR1 SEHNR and CDR2 FQNEAQ (reference sequence). The CDR3 contains 15 residues. This CDR3 reads CASSPEGRVQETQYF. CDR3 coding DNA: TGTGCCAGCAGCCCCGAGGGCAGGGTACAAGAGACCCAGTACTTC.

The V gene is TRBV6-1, the J gene TRBJ2-4, with D unresolved. CDR3 length: 11 residues. Germline assignment: CDR1 MNHNS and CDR2 SASEGT. Trimming removed 5 bases at V and 3 bases at J, with 2 bases between. CDR3 region: CASSFKNIQYF. CDR3 DNA: TGTGCCAGCAGTTTCAAAAACATTCAGTACTTC.

The CDR3 DNA is TGTGCCAGTAGTCCGCCCGGACAGAGGGACACCATATATTTT. Protein: CASSPPGQRDTIYF. V and J are TRBV19 and TRBJ1-3; weak D call: TRBD1 (6 bases). Germline CDR1 reads LNHDA; CDR2 reads SQIVND (reference sequence). There are 14 residues in the CDR3. The V gene lost 5 bases and the J gene lost 8 bases, with 16 bases spanning the gap.

This clone has just a few counts. This chain uses TRBV28 with TRBJ1-2; the D gene is possibly TRBD1 (5 bases). Trimming cost V 10 bases and J 8 bases, with 17 bases left between them. Germline V gene lookup returns CDR1 MDHEN and CDR2 SYDVKM. The CDR3 covers 12 residues. The CDR3 is CANLSGRGGYTF. CDR3 sequence (DNA): TGTGCCAACCTCAGTGGCCGGGGCGGCTACACCTTC.

V and J are TRBV28 and TRBJ1-2; a weak D match, TRBD1 (6 bases). Germline assignment: CDR1 MDHEN and CDR2 SYDVKM. CDR3 length: 15 residues. V lost 1 base and J 6 bases, leaving 15 bases between the germline ends. CDR3 region: CASSLSVTGGNGYTF. The CDR3 DNA reads TGTGCCAGCAGTTTATCCGTGACAGGTGGGAATGGCTACACCTTC.

The rearrangement links TRBV18 to TRBJ1-2, with D unclear. The CDR3 is made up of 15 amino acids. V dropped 3 bases and J dropped 2 bases, with 13 bases sitting between them. The germline CDR1 and CDR2 sequences are KGHSH and LQKENI. CDR3 DNA sequence: TGTGCCAGCTCACCCGCTGGGCCCAGAAACTATGGCTACACCTTC. It codes for CASSPAGPRNYGYTF. The variable domain in full, with the rest retrieved from reference TRBV18 and TRBJ1-2, is NAGVMQNPRHLVRRRGQEARLRCSPMKGHSHVYWYRQLPEEGLKFMVYLQKENIIDESGMPKERFSAEFPKEGPSILRIQQVVRGDSAAYFCASSPAGPRNYGYTFGSGTRLTVV.

This clone was picked up one time. This rearrangement joins TRBV19 to TRBJ2-7, with 8 bases matching TRBD1. Germline values: CDR1 LNHDA, CDR2 SQIVND (reference sequence). Trimming cost V 5 bases and J 4 bases; bases outside gene matches: 7. The CDR3 contains 14 residues. CDR3 in DNA: TGTGCCAGTAGTTTTTCAGGGGGCGAGTACGAGCAGTACTTC. Amino acid sequence: CASSFSGGEYEQYF.

This clone came up a few times. This chain connects TRBV6-4 to TRBJ1-1, with D possibly TRBD1 on 5 matching bases. This CDR3 is built from 13 residues. The V gene's germline CDR1 is MRHNA and CDR2 SNTAGT. V was pared by 7 bases and J by 4 bases, with 13 bases between. The CDR3 DNA sequence: TGTGCCAGCAAAGGACGGGGGGGCACTGAAGCTTTCTTT. Translated: CASKGRGGTEAFF.